The 28 T cell receptor beta chains in this list originate from one sample, sequenced in a study of OX40 agonist ivuxolimab in advanced cancers. TCRdb's table, derived via immunoSEQ multiplex PCR, lists solely in-frame clones and lacks some. The table shows just over 20,000 clones, with 76% occurring only once. Sequenced material: CD4+ or CD8+ T cells sorted from blood, taken in a trial of the OX40 agonist ivuxolimab. All receptors come from an adult with an advanced solid tumor such as melanoma, head and neck, liver or kidney cancer.

The rearrangement links TRBV30 to TRBJ1-1; no firm D call. CDR1 is GTSNPN, CDR2 SVGIG, per germline (reference sequence). The CDR3 has 12 residues. V was trimmed by 4 bases and J by 5 bases, leaving 11 bases between them. The CDR3, as DNA: TGTGCCTGGATTGGCGGGAGGACTGAAGCTTTCTTT. Its protein product is CAWIGGRTEAFF.

The chain couples TRBV5-8 to TRBJ2-4, with a weak D call TRBD1 (6 bases). The V and J ends lost 4 bases and 8 bases respectively, with 19 bases between them. This CDR3 region has 15 residues. Germline V gene lookup returns CDR1 SGHTS and CDR2 YDEGEE. This CDR3 is CASSGWETGLDIQYF. As DNA, the CDR3 is TGTGCCAGCAGCGGATGGGAGACAGGTCTGGACATTCAGTACTTC.

The chain has TRBV18 and TRBJ1-1, with D possibly TRBD1 on 6 matching bases. The germline V gene encodes CDR1 KGHSH and CDR2 LQKENI. Trimming pared 3 bases from V and 5 bases from J, leaving 22 bases between. The CDR3 is 17 amino acids. The chain's CDR3 is CASSPVAGAYGKTEAFF. The CDR3 DNA is TGTGCCAGCTCACCGGTGGCAGGGGCTTATGGGAAAACTGAAGCTTTCTTT.

This clone was detected only once. The chain combines TRBV5-1 with TRBJ2-2, with D possibly TRBD1 on 6 matching bases. The CDR3 has 14 residues. V lost 0 bases to trimming and J lost 7 bases, with 10 bases between them. Germline V lookup: CDR1 SGHRS, CDR2 YFSETQ. CDR3 coding DNA: TGCGCCAGCAGCTTGGAGCAGGGGCACGGGGAGCTGTTTTTT. Amino acids: CASSLEQGHGELFF.

V and J are TRBV11-2 and TRBJ2-5; D ambiguous. V shed 4 bases and J shed 1 base, with 7 bases lying between them. Germline CDR1 SGHAT, CDR2 FQNNGV. The CDR3 loop spans 13 amino acids. This chain's CDR3 is CASSYRTQETQYF. DNA of the CDR3: TGTGCCAGCAGCTATAGGACCCAAGAGACCCAGTACTTC.

The chain employs TRBV12-5 and TRBJ2-1; possible D gene TRBD1, 5 bases. Germline CDR1 is LGHNT and CDR2 is FRNRAP. V shed 2 bases and J shed 0 bases, with 8 bases lying between them. CDR3 length equals 15 residues. The CDR3 loop is CASGLTGLSYNEQFF. CDR3 sequence (DNA): TGTGCTAGTGGTTTGACAGGTCTCTCCTACAATGAGCAGTTCTTC.

This clone rates as medium-sized (0.01 to 0.1%). V is TRBV19 and J is TRBJ1-2; D is unresolved. From germline, CDR1 is LNHDA and CDR2 SQIVND (reference sequence). The CDR3 covers 13 residues. V was trimmed by 6 bases and J by 1 base, leaving 9 bases between them. This chain's CDR3 is CASRREVNYGYTF. CDR3 DNA: TGTGCCAGTAGGAGGGAGGTTAACTATGGCTACACCTTC.

This clone was observed a few times. The CDR3 DNA follows: TGTGCCAGCAGCCGGGGCGCAGGGACCACTGAAGCTTTCTTT. Translated, it gives CASSRGAGTTEAFF. The chain has TRBV5-4 and TRBJ1-1, with a weak D call TRBD1 (5 bases). Trimming removed 4 bases at V and 4 bases at J, with 14 bases between. Germline CDR1 SGHNT, CDR2 YYREEE (reference sequence). This CDR3 spans 14 amino acids.

This rearrangement joins TRBV18 to TRBJ2-1, with 7 bases lining up with TRBD2. The length of the CDR3 is 16 residues. CDR1 is KGHSH, CDR2 LQKENI, per germline. Losses at the gene ends were 5 bases for V and 8 bases for J; bases not matched to a gene: 15. In DNA form, the CDR3 reads TGTGCCAGCTCAGCAGGGACTAAGGCCCTTATGGATGAGCAGTTCTTC. Protein sequence: CASSAGTKALMDEQFF.

This clone was counted only a few times. The chain couples TRBV6-1 to TRBJ2-7; 8 nucleotides match TRBD1. The junction had 10 bases not matched to a gene; V was cut back by 6 bases and J by 3 bases. CDR1 is MNHNS and CDR2 is SASEGT in the germline V gene. The CDR3 contains 15 residues. The chain's CDR3 is CASRADRGPFYEQYF. The CDR3 nucleotides read TGTGCCAGCAGAGCTGACAGGGGCCCTTTCTACGAGCAGTACTTC.

This chain joins TRBV25-1 and TRBJ2-7; 8 bases are a match to TRBD1. Looked up from germline, CDR1 is MGHDK and CDR2 is SYGVNS. This CDR3 contains 14 residues. Losses at the gene ends were 2 bases for V and 3 bases for J; bases not matched to a gene: 3. CDR3 sequence: CASSERTGRYEQYF. The CDR3, as DNA: TGTGCCAGCAGTGAAAGGACAGGGCGCTACGAGCAGTACTTC.

The CDR3 region has the DNA TGCAGCGTTGGCCATAGCGGGGGCAAAAACATTCAGTACTTC. It codes for CSVGHSGGKNIQYF. This rearrangement joins TRBV29-1 to TRBJ2-4, with TRBD2 matching over 9 bases. V gave up 4 bases and J gave up 3 bases; unmatched junction bases: 4. Germline V gene data show CDR1 as SQVTM and CDR2 as ANQGSEA. The CDR3 totals 14 residues.

This chain joins TRBV7-6 and TRBJ2-1; D unresolved. There are 15 residues in the CDR3. Germline CDR1 is SGHVS and CDR2 is FNYEAQ. Deletions cut 5 bases from V and 0 bases from J, with 11 bases between. CDR3 nucleotide sequence: TGTGCCAGCAGCCAACAGAGAAGCTCCTACAATGAGCAGTTCTTC. Protein sequence: CASSQQRSSYNEQFF.

The chain carries TRBV5-4 and TRBJ2-3; possible D gene TRBD1, 7 bases. The germline CDR1 and CDR2 sequences are SGHNT and YYREEE (reference sequence). There are 15 residues in the CDR3. V lost 3 bases and J 1 base, leaving 12 bases between the germline ends. CDR3 in amino acids: CASSSRGAGTDTQYF. CDR3 in DNA: TGTGCCAGCAGCTCCAGGGGGGCGGGCACAGATACGCAGTATTTT.

This chain links TRBV6-1 with TRBJ2-1; 10 bases line up with TRBD1. The V segment lost 4 bases and the J segment 3 bases; nucleotides outside the gene matches: 0. CDR1 is MNHNS, CDR2 SASEGT, per germline. The CDR3 is 14 residues long. CDR3 DNA sequence: TGTGCCAGCAGTGGGACAGGGGGCTACAATGAGCAGTTCTTC. Translation: CASSGTGGYNEQFF.

The rearrangement links TRBV18 to TRBJ2-5, with TRBD1 matching over 7 bases. Looked up from germline, CDR1 is KGHSH and CDR2 is LQKENI. This CDR3 has 17 residues. Trimming at V came to 3 bases and at J to 3 bases, leaving 13 bases not matched to a gene. The CDR3 coding sequence is TGTGCCAGCTCACCCGACAGGGCTCGGCCGGCTAAAGAGACCCAGTACTTC. Residues: CASSPDRARPAKETQYF. Filled out from reference TRBV18 and TRBJ2-5, the complete variable domain reads NAGVMQNPRHLVRRRGQEARLRCSPMKGHSHVYWYRQLPEEGLKFMVYLQKENIIDESGMPKERFSAEFPKEGPSILRIQQVVRGDSAAYFCASSPDRARPAKETQYFGPGTRLLVL.

The chain joins TRBV30 to TRBJ1-1; 9 bases are a match to TRBD1. V lost 5 bases, J lost 6 bases, and 7 bases stayed unmatched. The germline V gene has CDR1 GTSNPN and CDR2 SVGIG (reference sequence). The CDR3 covers 13 residues. DNA for the CDR3: TGTGCCTGGCAACAGGGGGCAGGGCCTGAAGCTTTCTTT. Its protein is CAWQQGAGPEAFF.

The V call is TRBV7-9, the J call TRBJ1-6, with 7 bases matching TRBD1. The CDR3 consists of 14 residues. V dropped 4 bases and J dropped 10; count of bases not matched to a gene: 7. Germline CDR1 SEHNR, CDR2 FQNEAQ (reference sequence). Here the CDR3 DNA reads TGTGCCAGCAGCTCAGGACAGGAGGCATCACCCCTCCACTTT. As protein: CASSSGQEASPLHF.

The CDR3: CASSLRGDMSGANVLTF. Here the CDR3 DNA reads TGTGCCAGCAGCTTAAGGGGGGATATGTCTGGGGCCAACGTCCTGACTTTC. The chain has TRBV7-3 and TRBJ2-6; the D gene is possibly TRBD2 (6 bases). Looked up from germline, CDR1 is SGHTA and CDR2 is FQGTGA. V lost 1 base and J 1 base, leaving 11 bases between the germline ends. The CDR3 is 17 residues long. Looking up the rest from reference TRBV7-3 and TRBJ2-6 gives the full variable domain: GAGVSQTPSNKVTEKGKYVELRCDPISGHTALYWYRQSLGQGPEFLIYFQGTGAADDSGLPNDRFFAVRPEGSVSTLKIQRTERGDSAVYLCASSLRGDMSGANVLTFGAGSRLTVL.

The table lists this clone with a few counts. The chain employs TRBV5-1 and TRBJ2-3; 7 nucleotides align to TRBD2. The CDR3 runs 15 residues. Germline V gene data show CDR1 as SGHRS and CDR2 as YFSETQ. After removal of 3 bases from V and 6 bases from J, the junction contained 10 bases not matched to a gene. The CDR3 nucleotides are TGCGCCAGCAGCTCCACACTAGCGCCGAGGGATACGCAGTATTTT. This sequence encodes CASSSTLAPRDTQYF.

V gene TRBV4-1 combines with J gene TRBJ1-3; a possible D gene is TRBD1 (6 bases). V was clipped by 1 base and J by 3 bases, with 10 bases between them. CDR3 size: 15 residues. Germline V gene lookup returns CDR1 MGHRA and CDR2 YSYEKL. The CDR3 spells CASSQGGAGGNTIYF. The CDR3 nucleotides are TGCGCCAGCAGCCAAGGGGGGGCAGGTGGAAACACCATATATTTT.

The gene calls are TRBV7-9 and TRBJ1-2; TRBD1 matches at 8 bases. Germline trimming cut 3 bases from V and 8 bases from J; bases unmatched to any gene: 8. The germline V gene has CDR1 SEHNR and CDR2 FQNEAQ (reference sequence). The CDR3 has 14 amino acids. CDR3 loop: CASSLGTGKEGYTF. DNA for the CDR3: TGTGCCAGCAGCTTGGGGACAGGAAAAGAAGGCTACACCTTC.

The chain carries TRBV7-2 and TRBJ1-5; no firm D call. Per germline, CDR1 SGHTA and CDR2 FQGNSA. The CDR3 spans 15 residues. V was clipped by 0 bases and J by 10 bases, with 16 bases between them. CDR3 sequence reads: CASSLAPNRQRPQHF. CDR3 sequence (DNA): TGTGCCAGCAGCTTAGCGCCGAACAGACAAAGACCCCAGCATTTT.

This sequence joins TRBV2 and TRBJ2-2; weak D call: TRBD2 (6 bases). Looked up from germline, CDR1 is SNHLY and CDR2 is FYNNEI. The CDR3 consists of 16 residues. Trimming stripped 4 bases from V and 5 bases from J, with 17 bases between. The CDR3 DNA reads TGTGCCAGCAGTGCCGCGGGACTTTCTGGAACCGGGGAGCTGTTTTTT. This codes for CASSAAGLSGTGELFF.

The chain has TRBV5-4 and TRBJ1-1, with a possible D match to TRBD1 (5 bases). CDR1 and CDR2 from the germline V gene are SGHNT and YYREEE (reference sequence). The CDR3 length is 15 residues. V was pared by 5 bases and J by 5 bases, with 19 bases between. The CDR3 sequence is CASSTGGAEVTEAFF. CDR3 coding DNA: TGTGCCAGCAGTACCGGTGGGGCGGAGGTGACTGAAGCTTTCTTT.

This clone came up once. The chain combines TRBV6-1 with TRBJ1-5; unclear D gene. This CDR3 contains 15 residues. Germline CDR1 MNHNS, CDR2 SASEGT. Trimming removed 2 bases from V and 0 bases from J, with 8 bases in between. CDR3 DNA sequence: TGTGCCAGCAGTGAACGGTGGTATAGCAATCAGCCCCAGCATTTT. Translated: CASSERWYSNQPQHF.

This clone was counted a single time. The chain couples TRBV2 to TRBJ1-5; 7 bases map to TRBD1. This CDR3 has 15 amino acids. The junction had 6 bases not matched to a gene; V was cut back by 7 bases and J by 0 bases. Germline V gene sequence: CDR1 SNHLY, CDR2 FYNNEI. The CDR3 protein is CASMGDSRSNQPQHF. In nucleotides, the CDR3 is TGTGCCAGCATGGGGGACAGTCGTAGCAATCAGCCCCAGCATTTT.

The chain recombines TRBV19 with TRBJ2-6; D uncertain. V gave up 6 bases and J gave up 3 bases, with 9 bases separating them. CDR3 size: 14 residues. CDR1 is LNHDA, CDR2 SQIVND, per germline (reference sequence). This CDR3 is CASSLTGGANVLTF. CDR3 nucleotides: TGTGCCAGTAGCCTCACCGGTGGGGCCAACGTCCTGACTTTC.